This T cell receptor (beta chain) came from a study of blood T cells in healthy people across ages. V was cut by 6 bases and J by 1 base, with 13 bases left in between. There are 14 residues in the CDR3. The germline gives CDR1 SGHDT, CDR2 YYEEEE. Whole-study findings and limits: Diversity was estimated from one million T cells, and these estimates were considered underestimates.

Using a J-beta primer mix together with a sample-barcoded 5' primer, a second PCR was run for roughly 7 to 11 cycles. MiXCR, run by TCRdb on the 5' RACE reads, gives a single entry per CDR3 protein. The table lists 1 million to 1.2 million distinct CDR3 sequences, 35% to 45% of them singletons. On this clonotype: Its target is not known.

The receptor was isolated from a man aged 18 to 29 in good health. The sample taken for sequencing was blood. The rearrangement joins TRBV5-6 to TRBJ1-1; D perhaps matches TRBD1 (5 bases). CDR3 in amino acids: CASTQPQANTEAFF. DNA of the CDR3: TGTGCCAGCACCCAGCCACAGGCGAACACTGAAGCTTTCTTT.